The following is a TCR beta chain sequence with its context. As handled by the study authors: Reference gene primers were amplified, and this amplification served to estimate nucleated cell counts. TCRdb's table, derived via immunoSEQ multiplex PCR, lists solely in-frame clones and lacks some. Clone size and V and J calls were adopted from that table, with D and trimming inferred from the DNA. Among 310,000 or so clones listed, roughly 87% were seen once. The source of the sample is a study of blood T cell repertoires in COVID-19. This CDR3 has 15 residues. Germline loops: CDR1 SGHRS, CDR2 YFSETQ. J gave up 9 bases and V 1 base, and 6 bases lay outside the gene matches.

The genes are TRBV5-1 and TRBJ2-1; 11 bases are shared with TRBD2. The specimen sequenced was peripheral blood. The receptor was isolated from a woman between 45 and 65 years old who had recovered from COVID-19. CDR3 nucleotides: TGCGCCAGCAGCTTGTTAGCGGGAGGGCCGGGTGAGCAGTTCTTC. It codes for CASSLLAGGPGEQFF.